A single sample is the source of the 18 T cell receptor beta chains below, sequenced in a study of circulating and synovial CD4+ cells in juvenile arthritis. Libraries were prepared by immunoSEQ multiplex PCR; TCRdb keeps only in-frame clonotypes and omits some of them. The sample includes tens of thousands of clones, around 95% of them seen just once. Sequencing was carried out using CD4+ T cells from blood. The receptor set was obtained from a human donor with juvenile idiopathic arthritis.

This chain connects TRBV28 to TRBJ1-2; 7 bases line up with TRBD1. The V gene end was trimmed by 5 bases and the J gene end by 7 bases; junction bases not matched to a gene: 4. The CDR3 covers 12 residues. Looked up from germline, CDR1 is MDHEN and CDR2 is SYDVKM. The CDR3 DNA reads TGTGCCAGCAGTGCACAGGGGAGTGGCTACACCTTC. It is translated as CASSAQGSGYTF.

The V gene is TRBV2, the J gene TRBJ1-1; a possible D gene is TRBD1 (5 bases). Per germline, CDR1 SNHLY and CDR2 FYNNEI. The CDR3 consists of 13 residues. Trimming cost V 0 bases and J 7 bases, with 9 bases left between them. The CDR3 protein is CASSEARDVEAFF. The CDR3 region has the DNA TGTGCCAGCAGTGAAGCGCGGGACGTTGAAGCTTTCTTT.

CDR3 sequence reads: CASTGTSGGDIQYF. In nucleotides, the CDR3 is TGTGCCAGCACCGGGACTAGCGGGGGGGACATTCAGTACTTC. The chain couples TRBV6-1 to TRBJ2-4; TRBD2 matches 16 bases. Per the germline V gene, CDR1 is MNHNS and CDR2 is SASEGT. The CDR3 extends over 14 amino acids. Losses at the gene ends were 7 bases for V and 8 bases for J; bases not matched to a gene: 2.

This clone showed up just once. V and J are TRBV14 and TRBJ2-7, with 7 bases aligning to TRBD1. The CDR3 totals 14 residues. Germline V gene data show CDR1 as SGHDN and CDR2 as FVKESK. Unmatched junction bases numbered 12, after V lost 4 bases and J lost 9 bases. The CDR3 DNA sequence: TGTGCCAGCAGCCCACCGGGACAGCCTTTAGCGCAGTACTTC. Its translation: CASSPPGQPLAQYF.

This sequence joins TRBV6-5 and TRBJ1-2; D gene uncertain. The CDR3 sequence is 11 residues long. Trimming removed 8 bases at V and 4 bases at J, with 8 bases between. Germline CDR1 and CDR2: MNHEY and SVGAGI. CDR3 DNA: TGTGCCAGCTCAGGAAGCTATGGCTACACCTTC. Translating it yields CASSGSYGYTF.

V and J are TRBV7-2 and TRBJ2-3; TRBD2 agrees at 10 bases. Trimming at V came to 5 bases and at J to 5 bases, leaving 7 bases not matched to a gene. Germline CDR1 and CDR2: SGHTA and FQGNSA. This CDR3 contains 15 residues. CDR3 loop: CASSRSGGAGDTQYF. The CDR3 DNA reads as TGTGCCAGCAGCCGGAGCGGGGGGGCCGGAGATACGCAGTATTTT.

In this sample, this clone turned up once. V usage is TRBV27 and J usage is TRBJ1-1; 7 bases map to TRBD1. V shed 3 bases and J 1 base; nucleotides not matched to a gene: 17. CDR3 length: 19 residues. The germline V gene encodes CDR1 MNHEY and CDR2 SMNVEV (reference sequence). The CDR3, as DNA: TGTGCCAGCAGTTTTCGGATGGGACAGCTATCAACTAAGAACACTGAAGCTTTCTTT. This encodes CASSFRMGQLSTKNTEAFF.

The chain's CDR3 is CASSPRTSGSGEQFF. As DNA, the CDR3 is TGTGCCAGCTCACCACGGACTAGCGGGAGTGGTGAGCAGTTCTTC. The V call is TRBV18, the J call TRBJ2-1, with 13 positions matching TRBD2. Germline V gene lookup returns CDR1 KGHSH and CDR2 LQKENI. The V segment lost 1 base and the J segment 9 bases; nucleotides outside the gene matches: 3. This CDR3 has 15 amino acids.

The chain couples TRBV7-2 to TRBJ2-7; 7 bases are a match to TRBD1. Trimming removed 3 bases from V and 0 bases from J; junction bases left unmatched: 2. This CDR3 region has 14 residues. Germline CDR1 is SGHTA and CDR2 is FQGNSA. The chain's CDR3 is CASSLDRLSYEQYF. The CDR3 bases are TGTGCCAGCAGCTTGGACAGGCTCTCCTACGAGCAGTACTTC. Complete variable domain (other parts from reference TRBV7-2 and TRBJ2-7): GAGVSQSPSNKVTEKGKDVELRCDPISGHTALYWYRQSLGQGLEFLIYFQGNSAPDKSGLPSDRFSAERTGGSVSTLTIQRTQQEDSAVYLCASSLDRLSYEQYFGPGTRLTVT.

The chain uses TRBV7-3 and TRBJ2-1; 10 positions match TRBD1. CDR3 size: 15 residues. Losses at the gene ends were 5 bases for V and 2 bases for J; bases not matched to a gene: 3. Germline V gene lookup returns CDR1 SGHTA and CDR2 FQGTGA. The CDR3 DNA reads TGTGCCAGCAGCGCCGGACAGGGGGCCTACAATGAGCAGTTCTTC. Protein product: CASSAGQGAYNEQFF.

The V call is TRBV6-1, the J call TRBJ1-2, with D possibly being TRBD1 (6 bases). V was cut by 8 bases and J by 4 bases, with 11 bases left in between. Germline V gene lookup returns CDR1 MNHNS and CDR2 SASEGT. This CDR3 region has 12 residues. The CDR3 loop reads CASGQGSYGYTF. CDR3 coding DNA: TGTGCCAGCGGTCAGGGGAGCTATGGCTACACCTTC.

The rearrangement joins TRBV6-1 to TRBJ1-4; 10 nucleotides align to TRBD1. The junction had 0 bases not matched to a gene; V was cut back by 4 bases and J by 7 bases. CDR3 size: 13 residues. Per the germline V gene, CDR1 is MNHNS and CDR2 is SASEGT. In DNA form, the CDR3 reads TGTGCCAGCAGTGGGGACAGGGGTGAAAAACTGTTTTTT. Translating it yields CASSGDRGEKLFF.

The DNA of the CDR3 is TGTGCCAGTAGGAGTCGGGGATCCCCCAATCAGCCCCAGCATTTT. Protein: CASRSRGSPNQPQHF. V usage is TRBV19 and J usage is TRBJ1-5, with D uncertain. This CDR3 spans 15 amino acids. V was clipped by 6 bases and J by 3 bases, with 15 bases between them. Germline V CDR1 and CDR2: LNHDA, SQIVND (reference sequence). Full variable domain (rest looked up from reference TRBV19 and TRBJ1-5): DGGITQSPKYLFRKEGQNVTLSCEQNLNHDAMYWYRQDPGQGLRLIYYSQIVNDFQKGDIAEGYSVSREKKESFPLTVTSAQKNPTAFYLCASRSRGSPNQPQHFGDGTRLSIL.

This clone was counted between two and nine times. This chain uses TRBV4-1 with TRBJ2-3; 8 bases line up with TRBD2. CDR1 is MGHRA and CDR2 is YSYEKL in the germline V gene. CDR3 length: 15 residues. V trimming: 9 bases; J trimming: 5 bases; junction bases outside the gene matches: 13. The CDR3 loop reads CASRQRAGDRDTQYF. In DNA form, the CDR3 reads TGCGCCAGTAGGCAGCGAGCGGGAGATCGAGATACGCAGTATTTT.

V gene TRBV5-1 combines with J gene TRBJ2-3, with D perhaps TRBD1 (5 bases). Germline-derived CDR1 and CDR2 are SGHRS and YFSETQ. The CDR3 spans 15 residues. Trimming removed 2 bases at V and 0 bases at J, with 10 bases between. The CDR3 protein is CASSFSRGSTDTQYF. In DNA, the CDR3 is TGCGCCAGCAGCTTTAGTAGGGGCAGCACAGATACGCAGTATTTT.

The rearrangement joins TRBV28 to TRBJ2-4, with 10 bases identical to TRBD2. CDR3 size: 14 residues. CDR1 and CDR2 from the germline V gene are MDHEN and SYDVKM. Trimming at V came to 6 bases and at J to 7 bases, leaving 6 bases not matched to a gene. The CDR3 DNA sequence: TGTGCCAGCAGCCCTAGCGGGAGAGGGAACATTCAGTACTTC. It encodes CASSPSGRGNIQYF.

V usage is TRBV9 and J usage is TRBJ2-2; D unclear. CDR1 and CDR2 from the germline V gene are SGDLS and YYNGEE. This CDR3 contains 12 residues. Between the trimmed V and J ends, which lost 4 bases and 7 bases, there was a span of 8 bases. DNA of the CDR3: TGTGCCAGCAGCCCGTTCGGCGGGGAGCTGTTTTTT. This sequence encodes CASSPFGGELFF.

The chain carries TRBV18 and TRBJ2-7; 7 bases fit TRBD1. V was pared by 5 bases and J by 0 bases, with 7 bases of the junction left unmatched. The CDR3 covers 15 residues. Germline V gene sequence: CDR1 KGHSH, CDR2 LQKENI. The CDR3 region has the DNA TGTGCCAGCTCAGAAACAGGGGAATCCTCCTACGAGCAGTACTTC. This translates into CASSETGESSYEQYF.